A selection of T cell receptor beta chains follows, all from one sample in a study of OX40 agonist ivuxolimab in advanced cancers. Sequencing was performed with immunoSEQ multiplex PCR; in TCRdb, only in-frame clones are kept and a portion is missing. The sample consists of around 66,000 clones, approximately 90% of them appearing once. The sample here was CD4+ or CD8+ T cells sorted from blood, taken in a trial of the OX40 agonist ivuxolimab. These receptors all come from an adult with an advanced solid tumor such as melanoma, head and neck, liver or kidney cancer. CDR3s include the opening cysteine and the closing phenylalanine or tryptophan. D genes are given only for firm matches. Clone size is stated in some rows and not others, as once, few, many or a class when expanded.

j_call v_call clone_size d_call cdr3_aa cdr3_nt
TRBJ1-2 TRBV4-1 - TRBD1 CASSQVGDSRGYTF TGCGCCAGCAGCCAAGTGGGGGACAGTCGTGGCTACACCTTC
TRBJ1-1 TRBV9 - TRBD1 CASSVEGTGKTEAFF TGTGCCAGCAGCGTAGAGGGGACAGGGAAGACTGAAGCTTTCTTT
TRBJ2-1 TRBV7-7 - - CASSPDRTYNEQFF TGTGCCAGCAGCCCGGACAGAACCTACAATGAGCAGTTCTTC
TRBJ2-6 TRBV11-1 - TRBD1 CASSSTGTGNSGANVLTF TGTGCCAGCAGCTCTACCGGGACAGGGAACTCTGGGGCCAACGTCCTGACTTTC
TRBJ2-2 TRBV6-1 - - CASIHQNTGELFF TGTGCCAGCATCCACCAGAACACCGGGGAGCTGTTTTTT
TRBJ2-5 TRBV7-6 - TRBD1 CASSSTTGTGGETQYF TGTGCCAGCAGCTCAACAACCGGGACAGGGGGAGAGACCCAGTACTTC
TRBJ2-7 TRBV9 - - CASSVSGTSYEQYF TGTGCCAGCAGCGTGTCAGGGACCTCCTACGAGCAGTACTTC
TRBJ1-2 TRBV4-1 - TRBD1 CASSQAAGGLDGYTF TGCGCCAGCAGCCAAGCGGCAGGGGGGCTCGATGGCTACACCTTC
TRBJ2-7 TRBV10-2 - - CASSDGPYEQYF TGCGCCAGCAGTGACGGACCCTACGAGCAGTACTTC
TRBJ1-2 TRBV6-5 - - CASSYSDRTNYGYTF TGTGCCAGCAGTTACTCCGACAGGACGAACTATGGCTACACCTTC
TRBJ2-7 TRBV7-9 - - CASSLVSFHEQYF TGTGCCAGCAGCCTAGTGAGTTTCCACGAGCAGTACTTC
TRBJ2-5 TRBV9 few - CASSADSNQETQYF TGTGCCAGCAGCGCGGACAGCAACCAAGAGACCCAGTACTTC
TRBJ1-2 TRBV29-1 - - CSVDLGTF TGCAGCGTTGACCTAGGCACCTTC
TRBJ2-5 TRBV15 - - CATSSGMGTQYF TGTGCCACCAGTTCGGGCATGGGGACCCAGTACTTC
TRBJ2-5 TRBV7-8 - - CASSFFVEETQYF TGTGCCAGCAGCTTTTTCGTTGAAGAGACCCAGTACTTC
TRBJ1-6 TRBV19 - - CASNPRDGSYNSPLHF TGTGCCAGTAACCCCAGGGACGGCTCCTATAATTCACCCCTCCACTTT
TRBJ2-7 TRBV15 few - CATSRDWAGVYEQYF TGTGCCACCAGCAGAGATTGGGCCGGGGTTTACGAGCAGTACTTC
TRBJ1-5 TRBV27 - TRBD1 CASRQTQGSNQPQHF TGTGCCAGCAGACAAACACAGGGGAGCAATCAGCCCCAGCATTTT
TRBJ1-1 TRBV19 - - CASSTTGTNTEAFF TGTGCCAGTAGTACGACAGGCACGAACACTGAAGCTTTCTTT
TRBJ2-7 TRBV5-1 - - CASSLTPSYEQYF TGCGCCAGCAGCTTGACGCCGTCGTACGAGCAGTACTTC
TRBJ2-7 TRBV6-6 - - CATGTVYEQYF TGTGCCACCGGCACCGTCTACGAGCAGTACTTC
TRBJ1-5 TRBV30 few TRBD1 CAWSPGQGNQPQHF TGTGCCTGGAGTCCGGGACAGGGGAATCAGCCCCAGCATTTT
TRBJ1-1 TRBV11-2 - - CASSTAGTEAFF TGTGCCAGCAGCACGGCCGGCACTGAAGCTTTCTTT
TRBJ2-7 TRBV5-1 - TRBD1 CASSPGTGTYEQYF TGCGCCAGCAGCCCCGGGACAGGTACCTACGAGCAGTACTTC
TRBJ2-2 TRBV7-9 - - CASSPLDSYTGELFF TGTGCCAGCAGCCCGCTGGACAGTTACACCGGGGAGCTGTTTTTT
TRBJ1-6 TRBV7-8 few - CASSLRLSNSPLHF TGTGCCAGCAGCTTACGGCTGTCTAATTCACCCCTCCACTTT